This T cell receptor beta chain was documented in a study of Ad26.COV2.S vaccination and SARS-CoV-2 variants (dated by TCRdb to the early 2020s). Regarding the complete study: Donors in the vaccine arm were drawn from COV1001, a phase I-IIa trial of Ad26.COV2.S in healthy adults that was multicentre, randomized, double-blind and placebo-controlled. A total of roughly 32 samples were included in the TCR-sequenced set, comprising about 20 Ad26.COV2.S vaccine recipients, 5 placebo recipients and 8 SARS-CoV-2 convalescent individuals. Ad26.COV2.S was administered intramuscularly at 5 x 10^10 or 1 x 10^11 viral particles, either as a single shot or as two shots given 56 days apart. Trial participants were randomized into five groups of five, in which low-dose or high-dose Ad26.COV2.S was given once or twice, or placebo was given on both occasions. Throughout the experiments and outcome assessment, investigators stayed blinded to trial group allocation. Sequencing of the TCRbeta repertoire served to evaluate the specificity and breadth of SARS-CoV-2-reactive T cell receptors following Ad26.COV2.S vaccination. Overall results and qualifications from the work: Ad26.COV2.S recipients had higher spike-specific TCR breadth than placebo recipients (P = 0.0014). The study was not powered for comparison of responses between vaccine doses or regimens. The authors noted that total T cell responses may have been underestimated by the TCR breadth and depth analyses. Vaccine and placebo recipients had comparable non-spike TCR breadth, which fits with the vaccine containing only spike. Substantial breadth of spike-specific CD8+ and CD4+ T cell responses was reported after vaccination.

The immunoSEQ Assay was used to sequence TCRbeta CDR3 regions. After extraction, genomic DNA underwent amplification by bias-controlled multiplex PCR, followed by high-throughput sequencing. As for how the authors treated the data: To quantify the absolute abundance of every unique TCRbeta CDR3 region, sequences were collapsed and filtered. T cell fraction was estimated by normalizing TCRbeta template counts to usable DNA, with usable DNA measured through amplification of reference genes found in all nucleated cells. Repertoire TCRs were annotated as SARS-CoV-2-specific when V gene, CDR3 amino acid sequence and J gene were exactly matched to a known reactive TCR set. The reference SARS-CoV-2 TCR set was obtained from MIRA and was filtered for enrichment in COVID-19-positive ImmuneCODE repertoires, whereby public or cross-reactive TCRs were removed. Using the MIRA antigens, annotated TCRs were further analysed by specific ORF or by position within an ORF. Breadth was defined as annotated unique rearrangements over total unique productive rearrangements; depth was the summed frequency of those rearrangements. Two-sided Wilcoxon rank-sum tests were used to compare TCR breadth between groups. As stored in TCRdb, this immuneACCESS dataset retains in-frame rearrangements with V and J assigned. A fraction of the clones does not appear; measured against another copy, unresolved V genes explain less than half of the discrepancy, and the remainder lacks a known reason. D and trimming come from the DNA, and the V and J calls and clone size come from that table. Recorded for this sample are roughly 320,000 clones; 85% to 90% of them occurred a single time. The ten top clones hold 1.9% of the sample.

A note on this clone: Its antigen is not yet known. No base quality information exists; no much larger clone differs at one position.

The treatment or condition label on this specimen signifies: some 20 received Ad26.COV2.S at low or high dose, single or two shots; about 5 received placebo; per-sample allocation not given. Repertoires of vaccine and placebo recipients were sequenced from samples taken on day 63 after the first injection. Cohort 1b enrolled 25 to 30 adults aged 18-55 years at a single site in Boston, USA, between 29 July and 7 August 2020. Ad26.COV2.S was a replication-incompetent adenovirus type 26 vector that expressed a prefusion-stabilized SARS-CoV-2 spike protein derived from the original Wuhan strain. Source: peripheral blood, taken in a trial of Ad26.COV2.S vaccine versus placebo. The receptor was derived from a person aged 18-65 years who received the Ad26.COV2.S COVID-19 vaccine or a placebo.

The DNA sequence follows: TGTGCCAGCTCTGTCGACAGGGAAAGTTATCTTGGCGGGGAGCTGTTTTTT. Its coded protein is CASSVDRESYLGGELFF. The rearranged chain carries TRBV18 and TRBJ2-2, with 7 bases aligning to TRBD1. Inclusive of the bounding cysteine and phenylalanine, the CDR3 is 17 residues long. Kept here is only the CDR3 DNA, which spans 51 bases and is read in frame from base 1. Looking up the germline V gene yields CDR1 KGHSH and CDR2 LQKENI. V is pruned by 6 bases and J by 7 bases, leaving 17 bases of the junction without a gene match.